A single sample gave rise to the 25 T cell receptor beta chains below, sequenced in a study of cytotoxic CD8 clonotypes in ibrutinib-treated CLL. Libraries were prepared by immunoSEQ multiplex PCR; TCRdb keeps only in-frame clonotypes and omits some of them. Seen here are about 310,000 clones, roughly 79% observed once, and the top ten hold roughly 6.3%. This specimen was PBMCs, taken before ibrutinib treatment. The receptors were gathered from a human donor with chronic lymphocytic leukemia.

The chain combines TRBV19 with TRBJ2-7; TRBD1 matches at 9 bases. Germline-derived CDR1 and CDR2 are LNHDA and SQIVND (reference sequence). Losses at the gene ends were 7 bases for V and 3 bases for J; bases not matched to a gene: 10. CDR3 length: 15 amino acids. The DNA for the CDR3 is TGTGCCAGTAAGGACAGGGGAGAGGACGGCTACGAGCAGTACTTC. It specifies CASKDRGEDGYEQYF.

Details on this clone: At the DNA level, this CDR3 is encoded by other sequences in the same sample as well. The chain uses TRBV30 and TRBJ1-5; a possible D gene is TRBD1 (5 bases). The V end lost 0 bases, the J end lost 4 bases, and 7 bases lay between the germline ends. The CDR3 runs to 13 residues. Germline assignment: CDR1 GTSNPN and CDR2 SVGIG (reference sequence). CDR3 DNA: TGTGCCTGGAGTGTGGGGGGAAATCAGCCCCAGCATTTT. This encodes CAWSVGGNQPQHF.

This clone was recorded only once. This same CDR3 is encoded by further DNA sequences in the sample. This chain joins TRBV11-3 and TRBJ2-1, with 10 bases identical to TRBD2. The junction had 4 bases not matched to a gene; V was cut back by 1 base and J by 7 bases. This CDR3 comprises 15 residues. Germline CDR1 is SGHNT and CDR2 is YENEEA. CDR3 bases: TGTGCCAGCAGCTTAGGTCTAGCGGGAGTGAATGAGCAGTTCTTC. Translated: CASSLGLAGVNEQFF.

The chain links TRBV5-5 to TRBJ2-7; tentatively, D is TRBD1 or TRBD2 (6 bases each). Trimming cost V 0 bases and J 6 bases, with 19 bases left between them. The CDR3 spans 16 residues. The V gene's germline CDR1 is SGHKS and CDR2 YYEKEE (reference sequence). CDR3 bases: TGTGCCAGCAGCTTGGAGGATCCCGGAGGGGGGATCGAGCAGTACTTC. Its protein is CASSLEDPGGGIEQYF.

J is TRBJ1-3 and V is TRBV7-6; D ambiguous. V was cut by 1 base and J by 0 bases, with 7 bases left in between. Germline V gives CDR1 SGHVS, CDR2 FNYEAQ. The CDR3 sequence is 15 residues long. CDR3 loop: CASSLGSSSGNTIYF. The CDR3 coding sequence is TGTGCCAGCAGCTTAGGTTCGAGCTCTGGAAACACCATATATTTT.

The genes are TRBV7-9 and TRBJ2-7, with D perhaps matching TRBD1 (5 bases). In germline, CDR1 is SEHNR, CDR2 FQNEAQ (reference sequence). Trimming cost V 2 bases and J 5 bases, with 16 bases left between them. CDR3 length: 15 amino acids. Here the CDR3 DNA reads TGTGCCAGCAGCTTAAGGGGCAGGGATACCCACGAGCAGTACTTC. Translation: CASSLRGRDTHEQYF.

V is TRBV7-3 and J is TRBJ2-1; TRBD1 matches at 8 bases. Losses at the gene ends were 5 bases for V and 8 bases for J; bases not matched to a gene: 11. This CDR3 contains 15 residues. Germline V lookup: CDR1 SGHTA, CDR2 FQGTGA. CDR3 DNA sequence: TGTGCCAGCAGCCTAGCAGGGGGCAGGGACTATGAGCAGTTCTTC. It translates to CASSLAGGRDYEQFF.

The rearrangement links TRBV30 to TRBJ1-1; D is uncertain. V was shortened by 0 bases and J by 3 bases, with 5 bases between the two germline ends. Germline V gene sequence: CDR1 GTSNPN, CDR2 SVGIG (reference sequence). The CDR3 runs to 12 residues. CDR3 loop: CAWSVEHTEAFF. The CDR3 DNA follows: TGTGCCTGGAGTGTAGAGCACACTGAAGCTTTCTTT. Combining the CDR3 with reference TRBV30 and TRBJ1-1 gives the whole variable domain SQTIHQWPATLVQPVGSPLSLECTVEGTSNPNLYWYRQAAGRGLQLLFYSVGIGQISSEVPQNLSASRPQDRQFILSSKKLLLSDSGFYLCAWSVEHTEAFFGQGTRLTVV.

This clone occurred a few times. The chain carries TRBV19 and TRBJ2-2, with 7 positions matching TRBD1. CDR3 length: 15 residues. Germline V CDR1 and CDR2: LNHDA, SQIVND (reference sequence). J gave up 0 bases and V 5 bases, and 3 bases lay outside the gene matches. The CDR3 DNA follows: TGTGCCAGTAGTCGGGACAGCACGAACACCGGGGAGCTGTTTTTT. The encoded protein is CASSRDSTNTGELFF.

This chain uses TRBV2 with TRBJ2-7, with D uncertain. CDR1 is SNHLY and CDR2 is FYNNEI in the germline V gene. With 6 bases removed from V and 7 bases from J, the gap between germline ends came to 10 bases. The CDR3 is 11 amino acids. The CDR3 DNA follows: TGTGCCAGCAGCCCCGCGTGGGAGCAGTACTTC. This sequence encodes CASSPAWEQYF.

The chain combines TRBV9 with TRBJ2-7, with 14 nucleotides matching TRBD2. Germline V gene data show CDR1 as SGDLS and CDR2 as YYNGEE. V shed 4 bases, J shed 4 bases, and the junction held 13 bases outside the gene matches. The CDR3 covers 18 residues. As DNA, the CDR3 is TGTGCCAGCAGCCCACGTTGGGGACTAGCGGGAGTCACTTACGAGCAGTACTTC. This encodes CASSPRWGLAGVTYEQYF.

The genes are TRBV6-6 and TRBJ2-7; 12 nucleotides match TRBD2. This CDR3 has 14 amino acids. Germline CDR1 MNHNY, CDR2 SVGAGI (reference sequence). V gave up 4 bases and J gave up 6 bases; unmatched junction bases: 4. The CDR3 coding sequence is TGTGCCAGCAGTTGGACTAGCGGGATAGGCGAGCAGTACTTC. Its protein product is CASSWTSGIGEQYF.

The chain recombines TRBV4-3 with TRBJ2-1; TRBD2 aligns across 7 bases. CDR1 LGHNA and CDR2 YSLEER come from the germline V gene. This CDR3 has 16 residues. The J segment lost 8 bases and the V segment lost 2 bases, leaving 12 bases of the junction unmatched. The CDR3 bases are TGCGCCAGCAGCCAATCCCGGGGAGGGCCGAGCCATGAGCAGTTCTTC. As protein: CASSQSRGGPSHEQFF.

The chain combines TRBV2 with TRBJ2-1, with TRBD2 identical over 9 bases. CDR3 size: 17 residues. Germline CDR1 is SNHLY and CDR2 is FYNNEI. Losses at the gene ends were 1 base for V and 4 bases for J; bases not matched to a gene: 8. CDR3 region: CASSEGVASGVYNEQFF. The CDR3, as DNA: TGTGCCAGCAGTGAAGGGGTCGCTAGCGGGGTATACAATGAGCAGTTCTTC. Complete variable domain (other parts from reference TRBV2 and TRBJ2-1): EPEVTQTPSHQVTQMGQEVILRCVPISNHLYFYWYRQILGQKVEFLVSFYNNEISEKSEIFDDQFSVERPDGSNFTLKIRSTKLEDSAMYFCASSEGVASGVYNEQFFGPGTRLTVL.

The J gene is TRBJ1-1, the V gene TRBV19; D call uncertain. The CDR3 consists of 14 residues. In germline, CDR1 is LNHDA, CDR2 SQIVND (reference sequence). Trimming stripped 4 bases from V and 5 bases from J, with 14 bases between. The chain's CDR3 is CASSTDWLGTEAFF. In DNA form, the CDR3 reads TGTGCCAGTAGTACGGACTGGCTAGGGACTGAAGCTTTCTTT.

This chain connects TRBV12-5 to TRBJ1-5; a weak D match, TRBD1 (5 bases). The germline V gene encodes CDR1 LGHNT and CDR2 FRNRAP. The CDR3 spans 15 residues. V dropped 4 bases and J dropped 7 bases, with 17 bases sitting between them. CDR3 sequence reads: CASGSSGEVNQPQHF. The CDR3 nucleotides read TGTGCTAGTGGTTCCTCGGGGGAGGTGAACCAGCCCCAGCATTTT. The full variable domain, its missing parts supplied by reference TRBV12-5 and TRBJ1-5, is DARVTQTPRHKVTEMGQEVTMRCQPILGHNTVFWYRQTMMQGLELLAYFRNRAPLDDSGMPKDRFSAEMPDATLATLKIQPSEPRDSAVYFCASGSSGEVNQPQHFGDGTRLSIL.

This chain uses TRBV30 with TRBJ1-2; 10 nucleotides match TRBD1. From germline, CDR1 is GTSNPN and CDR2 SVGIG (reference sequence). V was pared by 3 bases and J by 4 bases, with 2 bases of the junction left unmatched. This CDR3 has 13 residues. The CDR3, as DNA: TGTGCCTGGAGGGGACAGGGGACCTATGGCTACACCTTC. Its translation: CAWRGQGTYGYTF. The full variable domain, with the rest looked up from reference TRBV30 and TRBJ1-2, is SQTIHQWPATLVQPVGSPLSLECTVEGTSNPNLYWYRQAAGRGLQLLFYSVGIGQISSEVPQNLSASRPQDRQFILSSKKLLLSDSGFYLCAWRGQGTYGYTFGSGTRLTVV.

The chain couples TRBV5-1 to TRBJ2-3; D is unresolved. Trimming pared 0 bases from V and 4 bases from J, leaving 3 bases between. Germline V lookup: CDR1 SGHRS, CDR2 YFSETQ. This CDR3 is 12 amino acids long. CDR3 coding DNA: TGCGCCAGCAGCTTGGAGGCAGATACGCAGTATTTT. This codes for CASSLEADTQYF.

In DNA, the CDR3 is TGCAGCGTCCGACCGACTAGCCGAGGGGAGTATTTT. This gives the protein CSVRPTSRGEYF. The rearrangement uses TRBV29-1 and TRBJ2-3; 7 nucleotides agree with TRBD2. There are 12 residues in the CDR3. Germline trimming cut 6 bases from V and 13 bases from J; bases unmatched to any gene: 13. Germline V gives CDR1 SQVTM, CDR2 ANQGSEA.

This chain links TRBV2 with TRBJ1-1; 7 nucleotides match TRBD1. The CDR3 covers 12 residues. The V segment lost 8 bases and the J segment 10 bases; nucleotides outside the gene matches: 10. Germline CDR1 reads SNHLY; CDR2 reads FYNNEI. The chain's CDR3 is CASRPEGAIAFF. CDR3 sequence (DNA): TGTGCCAGCCGCCCCGAGGGGGCGATAGCTTTCTTT.

The DNA for the CDR3 is TGTGCCAGCAGCAGGGGACTAGCGGGAGACCACGAGCAGTACTTC. This codes for CASSRGLAGDHEQYF. This chain joins TRBV6-6 and TRBJ2-7; 14 nucleotides align to TRBD2. The germline gives CDR1 MNHNY, CDR2 SVGAGI (reference sequence). The CDR3 totals 15 residues. V dropped 6 bases and J dropped 5; count of bases not matched to a gene: 6.

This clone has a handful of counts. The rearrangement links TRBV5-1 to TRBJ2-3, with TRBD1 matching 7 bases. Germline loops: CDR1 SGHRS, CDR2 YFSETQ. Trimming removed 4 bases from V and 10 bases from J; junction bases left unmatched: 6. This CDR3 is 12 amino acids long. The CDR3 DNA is TGCGCCAGCAGCCCGCAGGGGGTGGCGCAGTATTTT. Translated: CASSPQGVAQYF.

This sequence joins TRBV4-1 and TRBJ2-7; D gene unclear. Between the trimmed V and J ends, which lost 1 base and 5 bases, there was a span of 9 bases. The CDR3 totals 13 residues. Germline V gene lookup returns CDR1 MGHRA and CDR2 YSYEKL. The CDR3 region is CASSQGPSDEQYF. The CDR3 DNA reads TGCGCCAGCAGCCAAGGGCCTAGTGACGAGCAGTACTTC.

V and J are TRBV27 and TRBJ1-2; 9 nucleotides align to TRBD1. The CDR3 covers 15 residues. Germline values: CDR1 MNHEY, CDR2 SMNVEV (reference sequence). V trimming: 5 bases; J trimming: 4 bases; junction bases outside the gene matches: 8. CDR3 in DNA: TGTGCCAGCAGTCTCGGGACAGGGCAGGGCTATGGCTACACCTTC. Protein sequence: CASSLGTGQGYGYTF.

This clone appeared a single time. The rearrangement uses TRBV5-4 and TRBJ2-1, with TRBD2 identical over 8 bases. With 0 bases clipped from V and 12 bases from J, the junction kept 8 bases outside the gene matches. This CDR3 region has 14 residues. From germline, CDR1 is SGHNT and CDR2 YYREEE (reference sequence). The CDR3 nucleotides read TGTGCCAGCAGCTTGGTATCGGGAGGGCTCGGGCAGTTCTTC. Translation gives CASSLVSGGLGQFF.